This record looks at one TCR beta chain sequence and its context. The target antigen is unknown. These data are taken from a study of T cell clonotyping in hematopoietic cell transplantation. Study-level findings and limits: After transplant, recipient diversity fell while pathologically expanded clonotypes grew through day 180.

Produced via immunoSEQ multiplex PCR; TCRdb's table is partial and in-frame only. The data show about 8,400 clones, with about 89% seen just once and more than 4% held by the top ten. Germline assignment: CDR1 SGHTS and CDR2 YDEGEE. The CDR3 contains 13 residues. The J segment lost 4 bases and the V segment lost 10 bases, leaving 8 bases of the junction unmatched. Source: peripheral blood mononuclear cells, taken at the time of graft-versus-host disease after allogeneic stem cell transplant. The receptor comes from a male patient aged 55 to 69 who had an allogeneic stem cell transplant from a related donor, so the T cells may come from the graft donor. Some clones in this sample may be carry-over from other donors' samples. The chain joins TRBV5-8 to TRBJ1-2; 9 bases are a match to TRBD1. This CDR3 is CAVGGQGAYGYTF. The CDR3 nucleotides read TGTGCCGTCGGGGGACAGGGCGCCTATGGCTACACCTTC.